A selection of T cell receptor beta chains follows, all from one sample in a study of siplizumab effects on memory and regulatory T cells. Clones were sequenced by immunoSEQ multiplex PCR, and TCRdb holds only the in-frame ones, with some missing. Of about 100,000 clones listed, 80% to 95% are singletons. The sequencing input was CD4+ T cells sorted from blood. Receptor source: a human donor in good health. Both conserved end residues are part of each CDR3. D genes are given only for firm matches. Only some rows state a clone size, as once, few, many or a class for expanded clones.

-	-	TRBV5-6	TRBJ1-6	CASSLVGLQVNNSPLHF	TGTGCCAGCAGCTTGGTTGGGTTACAGGTAAATAATTCACCCCTCCACTTT
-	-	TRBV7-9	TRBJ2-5	CASSLSGRETQYF	TGTGCCAGCAGCTTATCGGGAAGAGAGACCCAGTACTTC
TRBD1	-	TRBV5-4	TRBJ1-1	CASSGATPANRGFNTEAFF	TGTGCCAGCAGCGGCGCTACTCCCGCTAACAGGGGTTTCAACACTGAAGCTTTCTTT
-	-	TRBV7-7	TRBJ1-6	CASSYREGSPLHF	TGTGCCAGCAGCTACAGGGAAGGGTCACCCCTCCACTTT
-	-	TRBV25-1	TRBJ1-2	CASSVGGRNYGYTF	TGTGCCAGCAGCGTCGGCGGGCGGAACTATGGCTACACCTTC
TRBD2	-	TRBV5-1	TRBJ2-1	CASSNSGAQNEQFF	TGCGCCAGCAGCAATAGCGGGGCTCAAAATGAGCAGTTCTTC
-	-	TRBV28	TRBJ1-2	CASSRTGLPNYGYTF	TGTGCCAGCAGTCGAACAGGCTTACCTAACTATGGCTACACCTTC
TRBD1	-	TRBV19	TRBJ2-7	CASSTRDRFYEQYF	TGTGCCAGTAGTACCCGGGACAGATTCTACGAGCAGTACTTC
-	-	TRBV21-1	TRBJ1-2	CASSYTGNYTNYGYTF	TGTGCCAGCAGCTACACAGGCAATTATACAAACTATGGCTACACCTTC
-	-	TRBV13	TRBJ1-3	CASSLRGTGNTIYF	TGTGCCAGCAGCTTAAGAGGTACGGGAAACACCATATATTTT
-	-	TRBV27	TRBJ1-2	CASSSPASRGYGYTF	TGTGCCAGCAGTTCCCCGGCCTCACGGGGCTATGGCTACACCTTC
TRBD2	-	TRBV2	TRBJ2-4	CASSEALRTSGAQNIQYF	TGTGCCAGCAGTGAAGCGCTTCGAACTAGCGGGGCTCAAAACATTCAGTACTTC
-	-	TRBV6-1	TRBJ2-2	CASSQGQNTGELFF	TGTGCCAGCAGTCAGGGACAGAACACCGGGGAGCTGTTTTTT
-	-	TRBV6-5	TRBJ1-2	CASSYRPDEYGYTF	TGTGCCAGCAGTTACCGGCCAGACGAATATGGCTACACCTTC
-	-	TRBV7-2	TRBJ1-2	CASSLSAHYGYTF	TGTGCCAGCAGCTTGTCTGCGCACTATGGCTACACCTTC
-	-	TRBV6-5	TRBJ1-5	CASAAGTHGGQPQHF	TGTGCTTCGGCCGCCGGGACCCATGGGGGTCAGCCCCAGCATTTT
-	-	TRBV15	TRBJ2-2	CATSRVGPWGGELFF	TGTGCCACCAGCAGAGTAGGACCTTGGGGCGGGGAGCTGTTTTTT
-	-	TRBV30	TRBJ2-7	CALEEDRRPGEQYF	TGTGCGCTAGAGGAAGACCGGAGGCCGGGGGAGCAGTACTTC
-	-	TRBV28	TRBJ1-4	CASSSNLGWANEKLFF	TGTGCCAGCAGTTCAAACTTAGGGTGGGCTAATGAAAAACTGTTTTTT
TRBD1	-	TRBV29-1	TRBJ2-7	CSVGQGADEQYF	TGCAGCGTTGGACAGGGGGCGGACGAGCAGTACTTC
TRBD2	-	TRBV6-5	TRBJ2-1	CASSRLAGGYNEQFF	TGTGCCAGCAGTAGACTAGCGGGGGGGTACAATGAGCAGTTCTTC
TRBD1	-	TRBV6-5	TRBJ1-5	CASRQGLGQPQHF	TGTGCCAGCAGACAGGGGCTGGGGCAGCCCCAGCATTTT
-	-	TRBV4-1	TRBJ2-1	CASSQESPEYNEQFF	TGCGCCAGCAGCCAAGAATCGCCGGAATACAATGAGCAGTTCTTC
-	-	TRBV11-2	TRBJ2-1	CASSLVGGASNEQFF	TGTGCCAGCAGCTTAGTGGGGGGGGCCTCAAATGAGCAGTTCTTC
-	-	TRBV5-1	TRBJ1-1	CASSLVVPPDMNTEAFF	TGCGCCAGCAGCTTGGTAGTACCACCAGACATGAACACTGAAGCTTTCTTT
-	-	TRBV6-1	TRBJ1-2	CASSERGQGVYGGYTF	TGTGCCAGCAGTGAAAGGGGTCAGGGAGTGTATGGTGGCTACACCTTC
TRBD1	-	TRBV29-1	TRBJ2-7	CSVGGQGGYEQYF	TGCAGCGTTGGGGGACAGGGGGGCTACGAGCAGTACTTC
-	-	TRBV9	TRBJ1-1	CASSQEGLNTEAFF	TGTGCCAGCAGCCAAGAAGGGTTGAACACTGAAGCTTTCTTT
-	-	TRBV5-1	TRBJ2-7	CASSQNGVYEQYF	TGCGCCAGCAGCCAAAATGGGGTCTACGAGCAGTACTTC
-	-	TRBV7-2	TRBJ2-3	CASSLVADTDTQYF	TGTGCCAGCAGCTTAGTAGCGGATACAGATACGCAGTATTTT
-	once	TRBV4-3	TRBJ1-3	CASSPQGWGSGNTIYF	TGCGCCAGCAGCCCTCAAGGGTGGGGCTCTGGAAACACCATATATTTT
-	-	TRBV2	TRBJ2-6	CASRNEGNSGANVLTF	TGTGCCAGCAGAAACGAGGGGAACTCTGGGGCCAACGTCCTGACTTTC
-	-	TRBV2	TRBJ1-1	CASRRNTEAFF	TGTGCCAGCAGGCGGAACACTGAAGCTTTCTTT
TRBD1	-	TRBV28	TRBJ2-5	CASSLRQGIQYF	TGTGCCAGCAGTCTACGACAGGGGATACAGTACTTC
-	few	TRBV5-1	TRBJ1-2	CASSLPDNYGYTF	TGCGCCAGCAGCTTGCCGGATAACTATGGCTACACCTTC
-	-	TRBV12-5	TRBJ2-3	CASGLGGSTDTQYF	TGTGCTAGTGGTTTGGGGGGTAGCACAGATACGCAGTATTTT
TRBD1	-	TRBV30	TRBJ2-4	CACSTDRAKNIQYF	TGTGCCTGCTCCACCGACAGGGCTAAAAACATTCAGTACTTC
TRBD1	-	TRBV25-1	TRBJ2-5	CASSRGGGFQETQYF	TGTGCCAGCAGTCGAGGGGGCGGATTTCAAGAGACCCAGTACTTC
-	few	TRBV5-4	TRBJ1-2	CASRFSTGNYGYTF	TGTGCCAGCAGATTCTCAACAGGGAACTATGGCTACACCTTC
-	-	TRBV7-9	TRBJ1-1	CASSLDRTLNTEAFF	TGTGCCAGCAGCTTAGACAGGACTTTGAACACTGAAGCTTTCTTT
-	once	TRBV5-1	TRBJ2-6	CASSLASFSGANVLTF	TGCGCCAGCAGCTTGGCCTCGTTCTCTGGGGCCAACGTCCTGACTTTC
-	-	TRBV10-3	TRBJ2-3	CAISTGLSTDTQYF	TGTGCCATCAGTACGGGACTTAGCACAGATACGCAGTATTTT
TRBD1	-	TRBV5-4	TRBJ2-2	CASSPPGQGWTGELFF	TGTGCCAGCAGCCCACCGGGACAGGGGTGGACCGGGGAGCTGTTTTTT
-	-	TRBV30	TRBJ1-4	CAWRTAAANEKLFF	TGTGCCTGGAGGACAGCCGCGGCGAATGAAAAACTGTTTTTT
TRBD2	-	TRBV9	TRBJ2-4	CASSSLGTGGGLNIQYF	TGTGCCAGCAGCTCCCTTGGGACGGGGGGTGGCCTAAACATTCAGTACTTC
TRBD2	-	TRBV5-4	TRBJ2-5	CASSLAAREGETQYF	TGTGCCAGCAGCTTGGCTGCGAGGGAGGGAGAGACCCAGTACTTC
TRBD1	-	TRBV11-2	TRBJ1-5	CASSSADRGGNQPQHF	TGTGCCAGCAGCTCCGCGGACAGGGGCGGCAATCAGCCCCAGCATTTT
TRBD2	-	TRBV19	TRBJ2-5	CASTPRWLAGVSETQYF	TGTGCCAGTACCCCCCGGTGGCTAGCGGGGGTAAGTGAGACCCAGTACTTC
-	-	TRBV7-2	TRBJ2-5	CASSSRTGETQYF	TGTGCCAGCAGCTCCAGGACCGGGGAGACCCAGTACTTC
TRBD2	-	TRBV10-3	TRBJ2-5	CAIKAQTSGPQETQYF	TGTGCCATCAAGGCCCAAACTAGCGGACCCCAAGAGACCCAGTACTTC